Detailed here is one T cell receptor beta chain. Its antigen is as yet unknown. PCR was performed using 60 Vbeta and 13 Jbeta primers. Profiling relied on immunoSEQ multiplex PCR, and the TCRdb table lists in-frame clones only, not all of them. The top ten hold roughly 2% of the sample, which has some 190,000 clones, around three quarters seen once. This specimen belongs to a study of cytomegalovirus exposure and HLA in healthy donors. The overall study: Early on, a data release was issued that held 80 million to 90 million unique TCRs from HLA-typed donors.

Findings and limits, study-wide: The classifier reportedly diagnosed cytomegalovirus status with high sensitivity and specificity. Relative to equally common others, HLA-associated TCR beta chains showed greater clonal expansion in a later analysis.

Germline assignment: CDR1 GTSNPN and CDR2 SVGIG (reference sequence). This CDR3 is 16 amino acids long. V trimming: 2 bases; J trimming: 7 bases; junction bases outside the gene matches: 15. Source material: PBMCs. The rearrangement joins TRBV30 to TRBJ2-7; 9 nucleotides line up with TRBD1. This clonotype was sampled from a woman in her twenties or thirties in good health and CMV-seronegative. The CDR3 DNA sequence: TGTGCCTGGAGTTATATTTCCGGGACAGGGCACTATGAGCAGTACTTC. It is translated as CAWSYISGTGHYEQYF.